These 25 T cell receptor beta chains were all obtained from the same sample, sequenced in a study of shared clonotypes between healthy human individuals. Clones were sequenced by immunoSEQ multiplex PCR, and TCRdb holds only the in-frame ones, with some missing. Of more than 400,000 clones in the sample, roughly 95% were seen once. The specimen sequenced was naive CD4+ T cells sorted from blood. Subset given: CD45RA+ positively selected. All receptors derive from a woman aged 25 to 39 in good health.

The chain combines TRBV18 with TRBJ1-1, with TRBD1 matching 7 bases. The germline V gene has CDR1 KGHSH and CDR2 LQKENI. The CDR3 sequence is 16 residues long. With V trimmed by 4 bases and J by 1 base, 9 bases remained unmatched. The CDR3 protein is CASSQQGILTNTEAFF. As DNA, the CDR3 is TGTGCCAGCTCACAACAGGGGATTTTAACGAACACTGAAGCTTTCTTT.

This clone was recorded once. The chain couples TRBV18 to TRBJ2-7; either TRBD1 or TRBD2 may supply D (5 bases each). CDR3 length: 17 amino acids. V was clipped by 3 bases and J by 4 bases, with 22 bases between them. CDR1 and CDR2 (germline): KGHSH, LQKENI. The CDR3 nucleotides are TGTGCCAGCTCACCGGCGGGTACCAGGGTAGTGGTGTACGAGCAGTACTTC. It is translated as CASSPAGTRVVVYEQYF.

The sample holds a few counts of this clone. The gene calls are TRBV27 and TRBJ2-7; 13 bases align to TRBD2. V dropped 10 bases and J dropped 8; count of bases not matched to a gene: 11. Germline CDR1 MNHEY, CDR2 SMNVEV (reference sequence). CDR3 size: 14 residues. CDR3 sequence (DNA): TGTGCCACGGAGTCCCGGACTAGCGGGAGTCAGCAGTACTTC. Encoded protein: CATESRTSGSQQYF.

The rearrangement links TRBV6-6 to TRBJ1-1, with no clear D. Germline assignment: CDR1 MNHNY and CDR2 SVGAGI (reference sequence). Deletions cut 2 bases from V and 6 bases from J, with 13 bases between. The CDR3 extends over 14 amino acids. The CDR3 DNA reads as TGTGCCAGCAGTTACCGCCGGAGTAGCTCTGAAGCTTTCTTT. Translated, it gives CASSYRRSSSEAFF.

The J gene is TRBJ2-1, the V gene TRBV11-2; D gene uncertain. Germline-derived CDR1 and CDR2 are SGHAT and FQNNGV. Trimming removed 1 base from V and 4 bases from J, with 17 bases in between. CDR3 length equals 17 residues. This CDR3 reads CASSLGVAGRRYNEQFF. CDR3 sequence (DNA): TGTGCCAGCAGCTTAGGAGTAGCTGGGCGGCGGTACAATGAGCAGTTCTTC.

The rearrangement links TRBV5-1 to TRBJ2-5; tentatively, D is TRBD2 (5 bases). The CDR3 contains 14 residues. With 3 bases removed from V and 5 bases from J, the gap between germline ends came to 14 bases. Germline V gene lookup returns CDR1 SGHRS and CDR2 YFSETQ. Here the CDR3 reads CASSSGSGFETQYF. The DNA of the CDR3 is TGCGCCAGCAGCTCGGGCTCGGGATTCGAGACCCAGTACTTC.

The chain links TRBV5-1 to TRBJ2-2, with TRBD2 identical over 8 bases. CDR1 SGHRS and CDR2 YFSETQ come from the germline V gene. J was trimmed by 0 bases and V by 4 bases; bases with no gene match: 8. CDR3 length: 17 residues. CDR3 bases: TGCGCCAGCAGCCTCCGTACTAGCGGCCCGAACACCGGGGAGCTGTTTTTT. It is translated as CASSLRTSGPNTGELFF.

The CDR3 DNA reads as TGTGCCAGCAGCCACTTCGCGGAGGGCTACTATGGCTACACCTTC. Its translation is CASSHFAEGYYGYTF. The chain uses TRBV4-2 and TRBJ1-2; no clear D gene. The CDR3 covers 15 residues. CDR1 and CDR2 (germline): LGHNA, YNFKEQ. With 3 bases removed from V and 3 bases from J, the gap between germline ends came to 14 bases.

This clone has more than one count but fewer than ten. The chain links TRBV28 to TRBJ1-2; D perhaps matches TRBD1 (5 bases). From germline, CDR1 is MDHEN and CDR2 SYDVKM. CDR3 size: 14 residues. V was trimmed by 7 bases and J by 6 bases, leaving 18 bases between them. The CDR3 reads CASIVSGAVNGYTF. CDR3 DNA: TGTGCCAGCATTGTCTCTGGGGCAGTAAATGGCTACACCTTC.

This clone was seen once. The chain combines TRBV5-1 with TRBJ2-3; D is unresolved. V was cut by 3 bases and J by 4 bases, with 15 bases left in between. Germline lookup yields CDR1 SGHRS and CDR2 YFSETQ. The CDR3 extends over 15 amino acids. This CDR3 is CASSWTHHGADTQYF. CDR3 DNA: TGCGCCAGCAGCTGGACGCACCATGGGGCAGATACGCAGTATTTT.

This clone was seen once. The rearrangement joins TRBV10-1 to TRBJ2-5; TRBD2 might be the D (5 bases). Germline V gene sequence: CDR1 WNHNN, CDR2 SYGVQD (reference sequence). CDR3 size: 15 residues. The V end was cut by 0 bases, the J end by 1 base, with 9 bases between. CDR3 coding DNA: TGCGCCAGCAGTGAGTCGATGGGAGTCCAAGAGACCCAGTACTTC. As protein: CASSESMGVQETQYF.

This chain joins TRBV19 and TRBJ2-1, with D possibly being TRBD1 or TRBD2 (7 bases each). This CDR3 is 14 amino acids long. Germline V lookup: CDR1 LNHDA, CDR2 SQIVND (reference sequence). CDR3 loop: CSSGGRGNYNEQFF. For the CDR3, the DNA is TGTTCCTCGGGGGGCAGGGGGAACTACAATGAGCAGTTCTTC.

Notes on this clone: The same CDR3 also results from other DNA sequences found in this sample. The CDR3 reads CASSRDYSNQPQHF. CDR3 sequence (DNA): TGTGCCAGCAGCCGGGACTATAGCAATCAGCCCCAGCATTTT. J is TRBJ1-5 and V is TRBV2; perhaps TRBD1 as D (5 bases). This CDR3 has 14 amino acids. V was pared by 6 bases and J by 0 bases, with 9 bases between. Germline V gene data show CDR1 as SNHLY and CDR2 as FYNNEI.

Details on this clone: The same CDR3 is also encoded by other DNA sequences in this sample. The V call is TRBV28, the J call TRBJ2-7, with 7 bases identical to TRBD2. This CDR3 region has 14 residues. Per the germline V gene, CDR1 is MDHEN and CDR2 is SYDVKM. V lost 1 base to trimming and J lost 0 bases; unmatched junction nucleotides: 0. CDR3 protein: CASSLSGGSYEQYF. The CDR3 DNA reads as TGTGCCAGCAGTTTATCGGGAGGCTCCTACGAGCAGTACTTC.

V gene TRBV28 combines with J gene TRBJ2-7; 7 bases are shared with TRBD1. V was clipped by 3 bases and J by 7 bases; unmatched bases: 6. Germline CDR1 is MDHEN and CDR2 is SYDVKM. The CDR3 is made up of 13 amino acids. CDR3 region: CASSFEGAGEQYF. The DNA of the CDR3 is TGTGCCAGCAGTTTTGAGGGGGCGGGTGAGCAGTACTTC.

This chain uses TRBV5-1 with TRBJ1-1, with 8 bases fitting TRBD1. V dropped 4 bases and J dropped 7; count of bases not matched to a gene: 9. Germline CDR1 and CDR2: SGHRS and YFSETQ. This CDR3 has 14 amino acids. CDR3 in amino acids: CASSLGQGLGEAFF. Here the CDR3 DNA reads TGCGCCAGCAGCCTAGGACAGGGATTGGGTGAAGCTTTCTTT.

DNA for the CDR3: TGCGCCAGCAGTCTGACAGGGAGTAAGCGGTCGGTTGGCTACACCTTC. Protein: CASSLTGSKRSVGYTF. This chain connects TRBV10-2 to TRBJ1-2, with 7 bases that match TRBD1. This CDR3 region has 16 residues. Germline V gene sequence: CDR1 WSHSY, CDR2 SAAADI. The V gene end was trimmed by 5 bases and the J gene end by 7 bases; junction bases not matched to a gene: 16.

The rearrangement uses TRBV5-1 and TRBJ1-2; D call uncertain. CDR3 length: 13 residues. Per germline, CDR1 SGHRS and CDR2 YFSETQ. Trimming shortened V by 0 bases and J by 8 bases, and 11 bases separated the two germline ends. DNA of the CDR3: TGCGCCAGCAGCTTGGCCCTGGGTTGGGGCTACACCTTC. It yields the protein CASSLALGWGYTF.

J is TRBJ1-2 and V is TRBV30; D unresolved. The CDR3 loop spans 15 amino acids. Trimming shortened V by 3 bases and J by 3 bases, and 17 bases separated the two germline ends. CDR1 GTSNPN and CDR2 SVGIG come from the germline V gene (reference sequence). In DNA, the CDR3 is TGTGCCTGGAGGCAACCTGGGTCTATATACTATGGCTACACCTTC. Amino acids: CAWRQPGSIYYGYTF.

Written as DNA, the CDR3 is TGCAGCGGGACCGGGTTCGAGGCGGGCACAGATACGCAGTATTTT. Translating it yields CSGTGFEAGTDTQYF. V usage is TRBV29-1 and J usage is TRBJ2-3; D uncertain. The V and J ends lost 7 bases and 1 base respectively, with 18 bases between them. Germline CDR1 is SQVTM and CDR2 is ANQGSEA. The CDR3 runs to 15 residues.

The CDR3: CASSPLAAETQYF. In DNA form, the CDR3 reads TGTGCCAGCTCACCATTAGCGGCAGAGACCCAGTACTTC. The rearrangement uses TRBV18 and TRBJ2-5; TRBD2 is a possible D gene (6 bases). The CDR3 covers 13 residues. CDR1 is KGHSH and CDR2 is LQKENI in the germline V gene. V was pared by 2 bases and J by 4 bases, with 8 bases between.

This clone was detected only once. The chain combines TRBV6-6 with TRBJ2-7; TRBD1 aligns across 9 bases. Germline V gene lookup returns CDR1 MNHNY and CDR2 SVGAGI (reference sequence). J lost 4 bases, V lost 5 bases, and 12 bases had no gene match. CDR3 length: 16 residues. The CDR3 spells CASSIIPGQGFYEQYF. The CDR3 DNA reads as TGTGCCAGCAGTATAATACCGGGACAGGGATTTTACGAGCAGTACTTC.

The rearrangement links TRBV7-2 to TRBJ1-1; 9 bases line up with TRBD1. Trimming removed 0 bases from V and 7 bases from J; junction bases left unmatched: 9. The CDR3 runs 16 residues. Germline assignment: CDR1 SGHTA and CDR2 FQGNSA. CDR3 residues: CASSLAGTGYVSEAFF. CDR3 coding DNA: TGTGCCAGCAGCTTAGCGGGGACAGGGTATGTAAGTGAAGCTTTCTTT.

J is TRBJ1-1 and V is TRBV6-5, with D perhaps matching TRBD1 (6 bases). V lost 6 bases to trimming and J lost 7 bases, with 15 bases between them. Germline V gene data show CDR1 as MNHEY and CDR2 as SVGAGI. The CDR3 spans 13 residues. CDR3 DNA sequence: TGTGCCAGCAGAGGGACAAGGAGCCTTGAAGCTTTCTTT. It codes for CASRGTRSLEAFF.

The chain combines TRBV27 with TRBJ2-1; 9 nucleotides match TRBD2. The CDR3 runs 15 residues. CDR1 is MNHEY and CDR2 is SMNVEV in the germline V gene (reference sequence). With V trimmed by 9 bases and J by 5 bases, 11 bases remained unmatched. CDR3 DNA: TGTGCCAGTAGATCGGGCGCTAGCGGGAACAATGAGCAGTTCTTC. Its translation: CASRSGASGNNEQFF.